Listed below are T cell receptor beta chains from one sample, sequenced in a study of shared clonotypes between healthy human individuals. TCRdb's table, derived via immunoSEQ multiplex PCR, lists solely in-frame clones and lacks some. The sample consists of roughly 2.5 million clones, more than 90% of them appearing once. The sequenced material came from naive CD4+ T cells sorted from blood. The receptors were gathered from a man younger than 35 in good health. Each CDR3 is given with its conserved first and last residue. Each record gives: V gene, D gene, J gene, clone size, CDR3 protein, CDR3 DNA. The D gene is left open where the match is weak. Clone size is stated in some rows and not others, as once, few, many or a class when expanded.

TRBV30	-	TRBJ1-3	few	CAWRELRPPGNTIYF	TGTGCCTGGAGAGAACTACGGCCTCCTGGAAACACCATATATTTT
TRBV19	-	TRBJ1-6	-	CASSTGPDRHNSPLHF	TGTGCCAGTAGTACCGGACCCGACCGGCATAATTCACCCCTCCACTTT
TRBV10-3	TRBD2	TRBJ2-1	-	CATHPASGQGEQFF	TGTGCCACCCACCCCGCTAGCGGTCAAGGGGAGCAGTTCTTC
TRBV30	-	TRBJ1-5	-	CAWSPRGSREPMSNQPQHF	TGTGCCTGGAGTCCCCGAGGCAGTAGGGAGCCAATGAGTAATCAGCCCCAGCATTTT
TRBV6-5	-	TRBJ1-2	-	CASSTGRWDGYTF	TGTGCCAGCAGTACCGGGCGGTGGGATGGCTACACCTTC
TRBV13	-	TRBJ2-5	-	CASSSGPEGQGKAETQYF	TGTGCCAGCAGCTCGGGACCGGAGGGGCAGGGGAAAGCAGAGACCCAGTACTTC
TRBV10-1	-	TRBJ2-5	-	CASQPIFNQQLLQETQYF	TGCGCCAGTCAACCAATTTTCAATCAACAGCTTCTCCAAGAGACCCAGTACTTC
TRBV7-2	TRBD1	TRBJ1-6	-	CASSSQGTGGFSYNSPLHF	TGTGCCAGCAGCTCCCAGGGGACAGGGGGATTCTCCTATAATTCACCCCTCCACTTT
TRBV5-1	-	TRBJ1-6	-	CASSSSGETYNSPLHF	TGCGCCAGCAGCAGTTCAGGGGAGACCTATAATTCACCCCTCCACTTT
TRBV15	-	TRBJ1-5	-	CATSRARDSNQPQHF	TGTGCCACCAGCCGAGCTAGAGACAGCAATCAGCCCCAGCATTTT
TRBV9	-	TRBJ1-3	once	CASSRGGFGNTIYF	TGTGCCAGCAGCCGAGGGGGTTTTGGAAACACCATATATTTT
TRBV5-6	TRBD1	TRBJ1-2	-	CASSLWDRGFKVYGYTF	TGTGCCAGCAGCTTGTGGGACAGGGGGTTTAAGGTCTATGGCTACACCTTC
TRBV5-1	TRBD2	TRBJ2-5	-	CASSWREFGETQYF	TGCGCCAGCAGCTGGCGGGAGTTTGGGGAGACCCAGTACTTC